This is a list of T cell receptor beta chains from one sample in a study of cytomegalovirus exposure and HLA in healthy donors. Some clones are missing from TCRdb's copy, which holds only in-frame ones; the method was immunoSEQ multiplex PCR. This table holds roughly 98,000 clones, approximately 56% found once. Sequenced input: PBMCs. These receptors all stem from a woman aged 25-40 years in good health and CMV-seropositive. The CDR3 runs from the conserved cysteine through the conserved F or W. The D gene is left open where the match is weak. Clone size is stated in some rows and not others, as once, few, many or a class when expanded.

J: TRBJ1-6; D: TRBD1; size: NA; V: TRBV30; DNA: TGTGCCTGGAGTGGACAGGGTTCACCCCTCCACTTT; CDR3: CAWSGQGSPLHF
J: TRBJ2-5; D: NA; size: few; V: TRBV5-4; DNA: TGTGCCAGCAGCTTGGTAGCGAGCGAAGAGACCCAGTACTTC; CDR3: CASSLVASEETQYF
J: TRBJ2-7; D: TRBD1; size: once; V: TRBV7-7; DNA: TGTGCCAGCACCAATCCTTTAGGGACAGGGGCCGAGCAGTACTTC; CDR3: CASTNPLGTGAEQYF
J: TRBJ2-5; D: TRBD2; size: NA; V: TRBV27; DNA: TGTGCCAGCAGAACCCTTAGCGGGGGGGCGGAGACCCAGTACTTC; CDR3: CASRTLSGGAETQYF
J: TRBJ1-2; D: TRBD1; size: NA; V: TRBV7-9; DNA: TGTGCCAGCCAACGATTGACAGGGGTAGCTGGCTACACCTTC; CDR3: CASQRLTGVAGYTF
J: TRBJ1-2; D: TRBD1; size: few; V: TRBV4-1; DNA: TGCGCCAGCAGCCAAGTGGGCAGGGGGTCGGATGGCTACACCTTC; CDR3: CASSQVGRGSDGYTF
J: TRBJ1-4; D: NA; size: NA; V: TRBV6-1; DNA: TGTGCCAGCAGCTCAGGGAGGAATAATGAAAAACTGTTTTTT; CDR3: CASSSGRNNEKLFF
J: TRBJ1-3; D: NA; size: NA; V: TRBV29-1; DNA: TGCAGCGTTGAAGATGCGGGAAACACCATATATTTT; CDR3: CSVEDAGNTIYF
J: TRBJ2-5; D: NA; size: few; V: TRBV7-8; DNA: TGTGCCAGCAGCTTAGAGGGCGGGGCGGTTCGGGGAGAGACCCAGTACTTC; CDR3: CASSLEGGAVRGETQYF
J: TRBJ1-5; D: TRBD1; size: once; V: TRBV6-1; DNA: TGTGCCACAGGACAGGGGGCGGGTCAGCCCCAGCATTTT; CDR3: CATGQGAGQPQHF
J: TRBJ2-6; D: NA; size: NA; V: TRBV7-2; DNA: TGTGCCAGCAGCTTCTACCAGGGTACCTCTGGGGCCAACGTCCTGACTTTC; CDR3: CASSFYQGTSGANVLTF
J: TRBJ1-2; D: NA; size: once; V: TRBV5-1; DNA: TGCGCCAGCAGCTTAACCACGGGCTATGGCTACACCTTC; CDR3: CASSLTTGYGYTF
J: TRBJ2-3; D: NA; size: NA; V: TRBV6-4; DNA: TGTGCCAGCAGTGAAAGTGCTGGGGGCGAAGATACGCAGTATTTT; CDR3: CASSESAGGEDTQYF
J: TRBJ2-7; D: NA; size: NA; V: TRBV5-6; DNA: TGTGCCAGCAGCCATACAGGGATAGGCGAGCAGTACTTC; CDR3: CASSHTGIGEQYF
J: TRBJ2-5; D: NA; size: few; V: TRBV2; DNA: TGTGCCAGCAGGGAAGGAGTAGAGACCCAGTACTTC; CDR3: CASREGVETQYF
J: TRBJ1-6; D: NA; size: once; V: TRBV5-5; DNA: TGTGCCAGCAGTCTCACGGGGAATTCACCCCTCCACTTT; CDR3: CASSLTGNSPLHF
J: TRBJ2-3; D: TRBD2; size: NA; V: TRBV9; DNA: TGTGCCAGCAGCGTAGGGCTTAGCCCCTCTAGCGGGGGAGATAGCACAGATACGCAGTATTTT; CDR3: CASSVGLSPSSGGDSTDTQYF
J: TRBJ1-1; D: TRBD1; size: NA; V: TRBV19; DNA: TGTGCCAGTAGTAGGGGACAGGGGAACACTGAAGCTTTCTTT; CDR3: CASSRGQGNTEAFF
J: TRBJ1-1; D: NA; size: medium-sized; V: TRBV2; DNA: TGTGCCAGCACGCAGGGCAGCCTAGAAGCTTTCTTT; CDR3: CASTQGSLEAFF
J: TRBJ2-7; D: TRBD2; size: NA; V: TRBV9; DNA: TGTGCCAGCAGCGTACTAGCGGTTTCCTACGAGCAGTACTTC; CDR3: CASSVLAVSYEQYF